This TCR beta chain was documented in a study of blood T cell repertoires in COVID-19. Clones were read by immunoSEQ multiplex PCR, and TCRdb kept only the in-frame ones, dropping some. This table holds roughly 210,000 clones, approximately 81% found once. The sample was peripheral blood. The clonotype originates from a woman aged 80 or older with COVID-19, enrolled during active disease.

The CDR3 coding sequence is TGTGCCAGCAGTTTTAGGGGTGTAGGGCAAGAGACCCAGTACTTC. This sequence encodes CASSFRGVGQETQYF. The chain is built from TRBV28 and TRBJ2-5, with D possibly being TRBD1 (5 bases). The CDR3 is 15 residues long. V lost 3 bases and J lost 2, with 13 bases in between. The V gene's germline CDR1 is MDHEN and CDR2 SYDVKM.